This T cell receptor (beta chain) was sequenced during a study of blood T cell repertoires in COVID-19. The CDR3 length is 17 residues. From germline, CDR1 is SGHDT and CDR2 YYEEEE. V lost 1 base, J lost 0 bases, and 16 bases lay in between. This clone was detected a few times. Here immunoSEQ multiplex PCR was the method, and the copy in TCRdb shows in-frame clones only, minus some. The sample contains around 300,000 clones, 85% of which appear only once. This receptor was identified in a woman aged 50 to 60 who had recovered from COVID-19. The chain has TRBV5-6 and TRBJ1-1; D possibly corresponds to TRBD1 (6 bases). Sequenced material: PBMCs or T cells enriched from blood (not recorded which). CDR3 residues: CASSLTGYYTMNTEAFF. CDR3 sequence (DNA): TGTGCCAGCAGCTTGACAGGGTATTATACTATGAACACTGAAGCTTTCTTT.